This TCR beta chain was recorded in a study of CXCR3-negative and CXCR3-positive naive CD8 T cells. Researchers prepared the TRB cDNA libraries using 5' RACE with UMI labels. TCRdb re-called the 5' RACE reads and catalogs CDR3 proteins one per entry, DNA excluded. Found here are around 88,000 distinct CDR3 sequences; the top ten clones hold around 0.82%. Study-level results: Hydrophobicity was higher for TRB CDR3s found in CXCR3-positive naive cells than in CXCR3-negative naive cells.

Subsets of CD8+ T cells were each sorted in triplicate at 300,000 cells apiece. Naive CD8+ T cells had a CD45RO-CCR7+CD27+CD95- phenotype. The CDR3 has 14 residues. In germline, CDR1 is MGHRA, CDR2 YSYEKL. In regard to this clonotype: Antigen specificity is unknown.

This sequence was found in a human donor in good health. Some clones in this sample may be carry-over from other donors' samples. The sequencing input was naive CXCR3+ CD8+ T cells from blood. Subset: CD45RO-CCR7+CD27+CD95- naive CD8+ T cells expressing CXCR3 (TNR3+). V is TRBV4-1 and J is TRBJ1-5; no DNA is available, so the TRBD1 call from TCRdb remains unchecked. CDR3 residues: CASSQAAGDQPQHF.